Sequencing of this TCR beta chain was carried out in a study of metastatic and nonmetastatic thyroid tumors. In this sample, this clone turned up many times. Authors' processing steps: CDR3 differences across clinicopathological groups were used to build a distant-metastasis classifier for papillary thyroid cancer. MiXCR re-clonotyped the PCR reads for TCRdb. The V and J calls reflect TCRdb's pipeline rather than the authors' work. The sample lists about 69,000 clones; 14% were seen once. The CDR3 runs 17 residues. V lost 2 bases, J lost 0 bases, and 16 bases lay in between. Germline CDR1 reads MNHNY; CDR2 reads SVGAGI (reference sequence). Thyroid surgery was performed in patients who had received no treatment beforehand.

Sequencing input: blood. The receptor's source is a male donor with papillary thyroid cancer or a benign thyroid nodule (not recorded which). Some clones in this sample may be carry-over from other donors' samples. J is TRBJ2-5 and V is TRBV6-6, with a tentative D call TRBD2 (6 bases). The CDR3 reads CASSYGMGGPYQETQYF. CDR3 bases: TGTGCCAGCAGTTACGGCATGGGGGGACCGTACCAAGAGACCCAGTACTTC.